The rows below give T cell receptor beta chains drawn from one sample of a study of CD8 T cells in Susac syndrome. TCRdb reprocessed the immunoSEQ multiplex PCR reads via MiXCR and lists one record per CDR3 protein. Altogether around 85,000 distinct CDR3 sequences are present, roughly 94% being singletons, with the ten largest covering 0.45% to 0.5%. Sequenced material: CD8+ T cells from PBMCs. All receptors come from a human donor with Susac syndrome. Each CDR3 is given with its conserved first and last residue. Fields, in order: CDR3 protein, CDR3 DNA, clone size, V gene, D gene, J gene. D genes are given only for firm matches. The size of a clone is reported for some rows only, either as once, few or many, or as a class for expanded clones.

cdr3_aa: CATSDTENGEQYF; cdr3_nt: TGTGCCACCAGTGACACGGAGAATGGTGAGCAGTACTTC; clone_size: NA; v_call: TRBV24-1; d_call: NA; j_call: TRBJ2-7
cdr3_aa: CSVEGYTQYF; cdr3_nt: TGCAGCGTTGAGGGTTACACGCAGTATTTT; clone_size: NA; v_call: TRBV29-1; d_call: NA; j_call: TRBJ2-3
cdr3_aa: CASSIGLTNEQFF; cdr3_nt: TGTGCCAGTAGTATAGGCCTGACAAATGAGCAGTTCTTC; clone_size: once; v_call: TRBV19; d_call: NA; j_call: TRBJ2-1
cdr3_aa: CSVGLANYEQYF; cdr3_nt: TGCAGCGTCGGACTAGCGAACTACGAGCAGTACTTC; clone_size: NA; v_call: TRBV29-1; d_call: TRBD2; j_call: TRBJ2-7
cdr3_aa: CASSFQPLAYYNEQFF; cdr3_nt: TGTGCCAGCAGCTTTCAACCCCTAGCGTACTACAATGAGCAGTTCTTC; clone_size: NA; v_call: TRBV27; d_call: NA; j_call: TRBJ2-1
cdr3_aa: CASSLVQPYEQYF; cdr3_nt: TGTGCCAGCAGCTTAGTGCAGCCCTACGAGCAGTACTTC; clone_size: once; v_call: TRBV7-8; d_call: NA; j_call: TRBJ2-7
cdr3_aa: CAIRPGLADNEQFF; cdr3_nt: TGTGCCATCAGGCCGGGACTAGCGGACAATGAGCAGTTCTTC; clone_size: NA; v_call: TRBV10-3; d_call: TRBD2; j_call: TRBJ2-1
cdr3_aa: CAWSLTSGRANEQFF; cdr3_nt: TGTGCCTGGAGTCTCACTAGCGGGAGAGCAAATGAGCAGTTCTTC; clone_size: NA; v_call: TRBV30; d_call: TRBD2; j_call: TRBJ2-1
cdr3_aa: CSISGDSAYGYTF; cdr3_nt: TGCAGCATTTCAGGGGACTCCGCCTATGGCTACACCTTC; clone_size: NA; v_call: TRBV29-1; d_call: NA; j_call: TRBJ1-2
cdr3_aa: CASSLVSGRGTGELFF; cdr3_nt: TGTGCCAGCAGCTTGGTCTCCGGGAGGGGGACCGGGGAGCTGTTTTTT; clone_size: NA; v_call: TRBV7-3; d_call: TRBD2; j_call: TRBJ2-2
cdr3_aa: CSVGQEIHEQYF; cdr3_nt: TGCAGCGTTGGACAGGAGATTCACGAGCAGTACTTC; clone_size: NA; v_call: TRBV29-1; d_call: NA; j_call: TRBJ2-7
cdr3_aa: CASSEGNEQFF; cdr3_nt: TGTGCCAGCAGTGAGGGGAATGAGCAGTTCTTC; clone_size: NA; v_call: TRBV12-3/TRBV12-4; d_call: NA; j_call: TRBJ2-1
cdr3_aa: CASRDRGNIQYF; cdr3_nt: TGTGCCAGCAGAGACAGGGGAAACATTCAGTACTTC; clone_size: once; v_call: TRBV5-6; d_call: TRBD1; j_call: TRBJ2-4
cdr3_aa: CASSWTGGDYEQYF; cdr3_nt: TGTGCCAGTAGTTGGACAGGGGGCGACTACGAGCAGTACTTC; clone_size: NA; v_call: TRBV19; d_call: TRBD1; j_call: TRBJ2-7
cdr3_aa: CSATALGLVYEQYF; cdr3_nt: TGCAGTGCGACGGCCCTGGGACTAGTCTACGAGCAGTACTTC; clone_size: NA; v_call: TRBV20-1; d_call: TRBD2; j_call: TRBJ2-7
cdr3_aa: CSVVMNTEAFF; cdr3_nt: TGCAGCGTGGTAATGAACACTGAAGCTTTCTTT; clone_size: NA; v_call: TRBV29-1; d_call: NA; j_call: TRBJ1-1
cdr3_aa: CASSSGLAGVAYNEQFF; cdr3_nt: TGTGCCAGCAGCTCGGGACTAGCGGGAGTTGCCTACAATGAGCAGTTCTTC; clone_size: once; v_call: TRBV13; d_call: TRBD2; j_call: TRBJ2-1
cdr3_aa: CASRGLDDNEQFF; cdr3_nt: TGTGCCAGCAGGGGACTGGACGACAATGAGCAGTTCTTC; clone_size: NA; v_call: TRBV6-1; d_call: NA; j_call: TRBJ2-1
cdr3_aa: CSVDLAGTYEQYF; cdr3_nt: TGCAGCGTTGACCTAGCGGGAACGTACGAGCAGTACTTC; clone_size: NA; v_call: TRBV29-1; d_call: TRBD2; j_call: TRBJ2-7
cdr3_aa: CASSFGTSVHEQYF; cdr3_nt: TGTGCCAGCAGCTTCGGGACTAGCGTCCACGAGCAGTACTTC; clone_size: NA; v_call: TRBV13; d_call: TRBD2; j_call: TRBJ2-7
cdr3_aa: CASRAGQGETQYF; cdr3_nt: TGTGCCAGCAGGGCCGGACAGGGGGAGACCCAGTACTTC; clone_size: NA; v_call: TRBV11-2; d_call: TRBD1; j_call: TRBJ2-5
cdr3_aa: CASSPQVDYYGYTF; cdr3_nt: TGCGCCAGCAGCCCCCAAGTAGATTACTATGGCTACACCTTC; clone_size: NA; v_call: TRBV4-1; d_call: NA; j_call: TRBJ1-2